These T cell receptor beta chains were read from a single sample in a study of response to subunit inactivated influenza vaccine. MiXCR, run by TCRdb on the RT-PCR reads, gives a single entry per CDR3 protein. The sample yields roughly 700,000 distinct CDR3 sequences, more than 11% seen once. The sequencing used PBMCs from blood, collected 14 to 15 days before vaccination. Receptor source: a man aged 50 to 59 who received an inactivated influenza vaccine. The CDR3 runs from the conserved cysteine through the conserved F or W. Fields, in order: V gene, clone size, J gene, D gene, CDR3 protein, CDR3 DNA. D genes are given only for firm matches. Where a row states a size, it is once, few, many or the class of an expanded clone; other rows omit it.

TRBV28	.	TRBJ2-7	.	CASSLSGQFSYEQYF	TGTGCCAGCAGTTTATCAGGCCAGTTCTCCTACGAGCAGTACTTC
TRBV12-3/TRBV12-4	.	TRBJ1-2	.	CANGTLREGYGYTF	TGTGCCAACGGAACTCTCAGGGAAGGCTATGGCTACACCTTC
TRBV5-1	.	TRBJ2-1	TRBD2	CASSVTSGGRSTYNEQFF	TGCGCCAGCAGCGTTACTAGCGGGGGCCGATCAACCTACAATGAGCAGTTCTTC
TRBV10-3	.	TRBJ2-1	TRBD2	CAISELAGYNEQFF	TGTGCCATCAGTGAACTAGCGGGGTACAATGAGCAGTTCTTC
TRBV4-3	few	TRBJ2-7	.	CASSQDVLVEQYF	TGCGCCAGCAGCCAAGACGTGCTGGTCGAGCAGTACTTC
TRBV20-1	many	TRBJ2-7	.	CSAPRQPLAYEQYF	TGCAGTGCTCCAAGACAGCCCTTAGCCTACGAGCAGTACTTC
TRBV3-1	many	TRBJ2-5	.	CASSPTGQETQYF	TGCGCCAGCAGCCCCACTGGTCAAGAGACCCAGTACTTC
TRBV5-1	few	TRBJ2-1	TRBD2	CASIRTSGGLYNEQFF	TGCGCCAGCATTAGGACTAGCGGGGGCCTATACAATGAGCAGTTCTTC
TRBV30	.	TRBJ2-7	.	CARRTSLGGRAGEQYF	TGTGCCCGCCGGACCTCTCTAGGGGGGAGGGCCGGTGAGCAGTACTTC
TRBV4-3	.	TRBJ2-1	.	CASSQDGVDSYNEQFF	TGCGCCAGCAGCCAAGACGGGGTAGACTCCTACAATGAGCAGTTCTTC
TRBV6-5	few	TRBJ2-7	.	CASSYVPSVSYEQYF	TGTGCCAGCAGTTACGTCCCTAGCGTCTCCTACGAGCAGTACTTC
TRBV4-1	.	TRBJ2-2	TRBD2	CASSPQIIRLADSTGELFF	TGCGCCAGCAGCCCGCAGATCATTCGACTAGCGGATTCCACCGGGGAGCTGTTTTTT
TRBV6-4	.	TRBJ1-4	.	CASRNGAF	TGTGCCAGCAGGAACGGGGCTTTT
TRBV21-1	.	TRBJ2-1	.	CASPLGLVFRNNEQFF	TGTGCCAGCCCACTGGGACTAGTGTTTCGTAACAATGAGCAGTTCTTC
TRBV10-3	.	TRBJ2-2	TRBD1	CAISAGGSTGELFF	TGTGCCATCAGTGCAGGGGGCAGCACCGGGGAGCTGTTTTTT
TRBV12-3/TRBV12-4	.	TRBJ2-7	.	CASSISGSIREQYF	TGTGCCAGCAGTATATCAGGGTCTATACGGGAGCAGTACTTC
TRBV2	.	TRBJ2-2	TRBD1	CASGTGMNTGELFF	TGTGCCAGCGGGACAGGGATGAACACCGGGGAGCTGTTTTTT
TRBV5-1	many	TRBJ2-1	TRBD1	CASSRGTGGIDEQFF	TGCGCCAGCAGCCGCGGGACAGGGGGCATCGATGAGCAGTTCTTC
TRBV4-1	many	TRBJ1-1	TRBD1	CASSQKQGSPRREAFF	TGCGCCAGCAGCCAGAAACAGGGGTCTCCTAGAAGGGAAGCTTTCTTT
TRBV29-1	.	TRBJ2-3	.	CSVREDTQYF	TGCAGCGTTAGGGAAGATACGCAGTATTTT
TRBV24-1	few	TRBJ2-7	.	CATSDFGSQAYEQYF	TGTGCCACCAGTGATTTCGGCAGCCAAGCCTACGAGCAGTACTTC
TRBV15	.	TRBJ1-2	.	CATSRDFQAGAYGYTF	TGTGCCACCAGCAGAGATTTTCAGGCCGGGGCCTATGGCTACACCTTC
TRBV4-3	.	TRBJ2-3	TRBD1	CASSRQAGQGFTDTQYF	TGCGCCAGCAGCCGACAGGCGGGACAGGGGTTCACAGATACGCAGTATTTT
TRBV7-2	.	TRBJ2-7	TRBD1	CASSRRQGNEQYF	TGTGCCAGCAGCAGGAGACAGGGTAACGAGCAGTACTTC
TRBV5-1	few	TRBJ1-2	.	CASSLARSYGYTF	TGCGCCAGCAGCTTGGCGAGAAGCTATGGCTACACCTTC
TRBV4-3	few	TRBJ1-2	TRBD1	CASSQEDARGFYGYTF	TGCGCCAGCAGCCAAGAAGACGCCAGGGGGTTCTATGGCTACACCTTC
TRBV5-1	.	TRBJ2-2	.	CASSLAGGGTSSGELFF	TGCGCCAGCAGCTTGGCTGGTGGGGGGACGTCCAGCGGGGAGCTGTTTTTT
TRBV20-1	.	TRBJ1-1	TRBD1	CSASDRAVAEAFF	TGCAGTGCTAGCGACAGGGCAGTCGCTGAAGCTTTCTTT
TRBV6-5	.	TRBJ1-6	TRBD1	CASMLTDRANSPLHF	TGTGCCAGCATGTTAACCGACAGGGCGAATTCACCCCTCCACTTT
TRBV12-3/TRBV12-4	few	TRBJ2-1	.	CASSYGRNYNEQFF	TGTGCCAGCAGTTATGGGAGGAACTACAATGAGCAGTTCTTC
TRBV12-3/TRBV12-4	.	TRBJ1-4	.	CATLRVGADEKLFF	TGTGCCACCCTCCGTGTGGGGGCGGATGAAAAACTGTTTTTT
TRBV12-3/TRBV12-4	.	TRBJ2-1	TRBD1	CASSPRTGDEQFF	TGTGCCAGCAGTCCGAGGACAGGGGATGAGCAGTTCTTC
TRBV5-1	few	TRBJ2-2	.	CASSLATATGELFF	TGCGCCAGCAGCTTGGCGACGGCCACCGGGGAGCTGTTTTTT
TRBV11-2	.	TRBJ2-4	.	CASSPSGGANIQYF	TGTGCCAGCAGCCCCTCCGGGGGCGCGAACATTCAGTACTTC
TRBV12-3/TRBV12-4	.	TRBJ2-1	TRBD2	CASTSGGYEQFF	TGTGCCAGCACGTCGGGGGGATATGAGCAGTTCTTC
TRBV6-2/TRBV6-3	.	TRBJ2-3	.	CASSYPRQTSDTQYF	TGTGCCAGCAGTTACCCTCGGCAGACCTCAGATACGCAGTATTTT
TRBV6-2/TRBV6-3	.	TRBJ1-1	.	CATERTARTEAFF	TGTGCCACCGAAAGGACGGCGCGGACTGAAGCTTTCTTT
TRBV20-1	.	TRBJ2-1	TRBD1	CSASRDRRQFF	TGCAGTGCTTCCCGGGACAGAAGGCAGTTCTTC